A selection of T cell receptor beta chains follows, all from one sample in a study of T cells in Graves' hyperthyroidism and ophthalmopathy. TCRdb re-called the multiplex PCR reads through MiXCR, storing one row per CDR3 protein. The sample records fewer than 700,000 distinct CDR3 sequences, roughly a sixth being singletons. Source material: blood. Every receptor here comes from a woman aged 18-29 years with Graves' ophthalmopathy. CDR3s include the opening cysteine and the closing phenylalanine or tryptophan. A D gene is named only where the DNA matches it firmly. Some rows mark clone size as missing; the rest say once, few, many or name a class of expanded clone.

CASEGTKTQYF | TGTGCCAGCGAGGGGACAAAGACCCAGTACTTC | TRBV28 | . | many | TRBJ2-5
CASSTSYRGNTGELFF | TGTGCCAGCAGCACAAGTTACAGGGGAAACACCGGGGAGCTGTTTTTT | TRBV6-2/TRBV6-3 | TRBD1 | many | TRBJ2-2
CSARPSYTDTQYF | TGCAGTGCTAGACCCTCCTACACAGATACGCAGTATTTT | TRBV20-1 | . | many | TRBJ2-3
CASSETASGSWSRSEQFF | TGTGCCAGCAGTGAAACGGCTAGCGGGAGTTGGAGTCGGAGTGAGCAGTTCTTC | TRBV6-1 | TRBD2 | many | TRBJ2-1
CASSSSLTTQYF | TGTGCCAGCAGCTCGTCCCTGACTACGCAGTATTTT | TRBV6-2/TRBV6-3 | . | many | TRBJ2-3
CSVDPGRVFTDTQYF | TGCAGCGTCGACCCGGGACGGGTATTCACAGATACGCAGTATTTT | TRBV29-1 | . | few | TRBJ2-3
CASSLAGTLKETQYF | TGTGCCAGCAGCTTGGCGGGGACACTCAAAGAGACCCAGTACTTC | TRBV11-2 | . | many | TRBJ2-5
CSARGVGEHEQYF | TGCAGTGCTAGAGGGGTCGGAGAACACGAGCAGTACTTC | TRBV20-1 | . | many | TRBJ2-7
CATKSGTGNTGELFF | TGTGCCACCAAATCAGGGACAGGGAACACCGGGGAGCTGTTTTTT | TRBV27 | TRBD1 | once | TRBJ2-2
CSVLGQNFGDTQYF | TGCAGCGTCCTGGGACAGAATTTTGGGGATACGCAGTATTTT | TRBV29-1 | TRBD1 | few | TRBJ2-3
CATSRGGLAGDQETQYF | TGTGCCACCAGCAGAGGGGGGCTAGCGGGAGACCAAGAGACCCAGTACTTC | TRBV15 | TRBD2 | . | TRBJ2-5
CASSRGQGISYNEQFF | TGTGCCAGCAGCCGGGGACAGGGAATCTCCTACAATGAGCAGTTCTTC | TRBV14 | TRBD1 | few | TRBJ2-1
CASSQEGTGNTEAFF | TGCGCCAGCAGCCAGGAAGGGACAGGGAACACTGAAGCTTTCTTT | TRBV4-1 | TRBD1 | . | TRBJ1-1
CASSSYYVSNQPQHF | TGTGCCAGTAGCTCCTATTATGTTAGCAATCAGCCCCAGCATTTT | TRBV19 | . | few | TRBJ1-5
CSVDPGRETQYF | TGCAGCGTTGACCCAGGGCGAGAGACCCAGTACTTC | TRBV29-1 | . | many | TRBJ2-5
CASSQDEDRDEQYF | TGCGCCAGCAGCCAAGATGAGGACAGGGACGAGCAGTACTTC | TRBV4-1 | TRBD1 | few | TRBJ2-7
CASRRTAYNEQFF | TGTGCCAGCAGACGGACAGCTTACAATGAGCAGTTCTTC | TRBV6-1 | . | many | TRBJ2-1
CASSLTGQTYEQYF | TGTGCCAGCAGTTTAACGGGACAGACCTACGAGCAGTACTTC | TRBV27 | TRBD1 | many | TRBJ2-7
CASSYGAEDGYTF | TGTGCCAGCAGTTACGGCGCAGAAGATGGCTACACCTTC | TRBV6-5 | . | once | TRBJ1-2
CASRLTGTGNGYTF | TGTGCCAGCAGGTTGACCGGGACAGGGAATGGCTACACCTTC | TRBV3-1 | TRBD1 | . | TRBJ1-2
CAISEGAGGNTEAFF | TGTGCCATCAGTGAGGGTGCTGGGGGAAACACTGAAGCTTTCTTT | TRBV10-3 | . | few | TRBJ1-1
CASSDPGGGTDTQYF | TGTGCCAGCAGCGACCCAGGGGGCGGCACAGATACGCAGTATTTT | TRBV9 | TRBD1 | few | TRBJ2-3
CASSSGTSIYNEQFF | TGTGCCAGCAGCTCCGGGACTAGCATATACAATGAGCAGTTCTTC | TRBV7-2 | TRBD2 | many | TRBJ2-1
CASKVSYGNQPQHF | TGTGCCAGTAAGGTCAGCTACGGCAATCAGCCCCAGCATTTT | TRBV19 | . | . | TRBJ1-5
CASSQPADRHQPQHF | TGCGCCAGCAGCCAACCAGCAGACAGACACCAGCCCCAGCATTTT | TRBV4-1 | . | few | TRBJ1-5
CASSLWGTGLPETQYF | TGTGCCAGCAGCTTGTGGGGCACGGGACTTCCAGAGACCCAGTACTTC | TRBV7-9 | . | many | TRBJ2-5
CASSQDWGSGTEAFF | TGTGCCAGCAGCCAAGATTGGGGTTCGGGGACTGAAGCTTTCTTT | TRBV4-1 | . | once | TRBJ1-1
CASIQGNGGENIQYF | TGTGCCAGCATTCAAGGGAACGGTGGCGAAAACATTCAGTACTTC | TRBV6-1 | . | . | TRBJ2-4
CAWSKSGGSYNEQFF | TGTGCCTGGAGTAAAAGCGGGGGCTCCTACAATGAGCAGTTCTTC | TRBV30 | TRBD2 | many | TRBJ2-1
CASRELSGDTEAFF | TGTGCCAGTAGAGAATTGAGTGGGGACACTGAAGCTTTCTTT | TRBV19 | . | . | TRBJ1-1
CASSLVGQDSYEQYF | TGTGCCAGCAGCTTAGTTGGACAGGATAGCTACGAACAGTACTTC | TRBV11-2 | TRBD1 | . | TRBJ2-7
CASSQGPTGAQETQYF | TGTGCCAGCAGCCAAGGTCCGACGGGGGCGCAAGAGACCCAGTACTTC | TRBV7-8 | . | . | TRBJ2-5
CASSLPGQLYGEQFF | TGTGCCAGCAGCTTACCGGGACAGCTGTATGGTGAGCAGTTCTTC | TRBV5-6 | TRBD1 | many | TRBJ2-1
CASRRVESYGYTF | TGTGCCAGCAGGAGGGTCGAAAGCTATGGCTACACCTTC | TRBV9 | . | few | TRBJ1-2
CASTANWGEMIYGYTF | TGTGCCAGTACGGCTAACTGGGGGGAAATGATCTATGGCTACACCTTC | TRBV19 | . | . | TRBJ1-2
CASRGQRGNTDTQYF | TGTGCCAGCAGGGGACAGCGGGGGAACACAGATACGCAGTATTTT | TRBV6-1 | . | . | TRBJ2-3
CASRTFPYEQYF | TGTGCCAGCAGAACTTTTCCCTACGAGCAGTACTTC | TRBV6-9 | . | . | TRBJ2-7
CAWLSGRVDTGELFF | TGTGCCTGGCTGAGCGGGAGGGTCGACACCGGGGAGCTGTTTTTT | TRBV30 | TRBD2 | many | TRBJ2-2
CASSLERLGEQYF | TGTGCCAGCAGCTTAGAGCGACTAGGCGAGCAGTACTTC | TRBV7-6 | . | . | TRBJ2-7
CASTSRPISGNTIYF | TGTGCCAGCACGTCGAGGCCAATCTCTGGAAACACCATATATTTT | TRBV6-1 | . | . | TRBJ1-3
CASGRGWGETQYF | TGTGCCAGCGGGAGGGGATGGGGAGAGACCCAGTACTTC | TRBV6-1 | TRBD2 | . | TRBJ2-5
CSARGLVSNEQFF | TGCAGTGCTAGGGGACTAGTTAGCAATGAGCAGTTCTTC | TRBV20-1 | TRBD2 | many | TRBJ2-1
CASSLGGRGANTEAFF | TGTGCCAGCAGCTTAGGCGGTCGGGGGGCCAACACTGAAGCTTTCTTT | TRBV7-9 | . | . | TRBJ1-1
CASSLAVPGVGGANVLTF | TGTGCCAGCAGCTTAGCTGTCCCAGGAGTAGGTGGGGCCAACGTCCTGACTTTC | TRBV7-2 | . | few | TRBJ2-6
CASSRTSGSEEQYF | TGTGCCAGCAGCCGGACTAGCGGGAGTGAAGAGCAGTACTTC | TRBV11-2 | TRBD2 | many | TRBJ2-7
CASSYAGTENTEAFF | TGTGCCAGCAGTTACGCCGGGACAGAGAACACTGAAGCTTTCTTT | TRBV6-6 | TRBD1 | many | TRBJ1-1
CASNSQGVSSYEQYF | TGTGCCAGCAATTCACAGGGGGTAAGCTCCTACGAGCAGTACTTC | TRBV28 | TRBD1 | many | TRBJ2-7
CASSYKSRAFF | TGTGCCAGCAGCTATAAGTCCCGGGCTTTCTTT | TRBV13 | . | many | TRBJ1-1
CASSQIRGRKTDTQYF | TGTGCCAGCAGCCAAATAAGGGGGCGCAAGACAGATACGCAGTATTTT | TRBV5-4 | TRBD1 | . | TRBJ2-3
CSAPGTSRDTGELFF | TGCAGCGCCCCCGGGACTAGCCGCGACACCGGGGAGCTGTTTTTT | TRBV29-1 | TRBD2 | few | TRBJ2-2
CASSHIPGQGRRSSYEQYF | TGTGCCAGCAGCCATATTCCGGGACAGGGGCGAAGATCCTCCTACGAGCAGTACTTC | TRBV27 | TRBD1 | many | TRBJ2-7
CASSRRQGDMAEAFF | TGTGCCAGCAGCCGCCGACAGGGGGATATGGCTGAAGCTTTCTTT | TRBV28 | TRBD1 | many | TRBJ1-1
CATSAGGGYNEQFF | TGTGCCACCAGTGCGGGGGGAGGATACAATGAGCAGTTCTTC | TRBV24-1 | TRBD2 | many | TRBJ2-1
CASSFSSSYEQYF | TGTGCCAGCAGCTTCTCCTCCTCCTACGAGCAGTACTTC | TRBV7-9 | . | many | TRBJ2-7
CSARDLNFMRGNQPQHF | TGCAGTGCTAGAGATCTCAACTTTATGCGGGGCAATCAGCCCCAGCATTTT | TRBV20-1 | . | many | TRBJ1-5
CSVARAYNEQFF | TGCAGCGTGGCCAGAGCTTACAATGAGCAGTTCTTC | TRBV29-1 | . | . | TRBJ2-1